This TCR beta chain was identified during a study of shared clonotypes between healthy human individuals (dated by TCRdb to between 2020 and 2021). Study-level background: A couple of women and a few men aged 18 to 49 years were included in the cohort. For each donor, three plates each were used for CD4 naive and CD4 memory, two plates were used for CD8 naive, and one plate was used for CD8 memory. To estimate repertoire size and how much clonotype sharing occurs between individuals, the study deeply sequenced the blood TCR repertoires of 5 or 6 healthy adults. Different laboratories and diverse techniques were used to prepare libraries and sequence TCR repertoires, to increase sequencing depth and limit assay-specific biases. Each donor's leukapheresis produced roughly between about 0.85 and 10 billion PBMCs.

TCR CDR3 regions were amplified from genomic DNA by multiplex PCR using the deep immunoSEQ assay. Genomic DNA extracted from each cell subset was distributed evenly over all wells of several immunoSEQ 96-well plates, and each plate served as one replicate. For sorted subsets, each replicate PCR was loaded with about 0.2 ug genomic DNA, equivalent to 30,000 or so T cell genomes. The purified libraries were quantified using a Qubit 3.0 fluorometer, sized with a Bioanalyzer 2100, and then quantified again using the KAPA Library Quantification kit. Every immunoSEQ 96-well plate was sequenced on a dedicated single-read 150-cycle Illumina NextSeq 550 flow cell. The source study handled its data this way. Because only junctional sequences without quality scores were contained in the immunoSEQ output, filtering matching that applied to full-length reads could not be performed. Sequences were annotated with PyIR, a Python wrapper for IgBLAST v1.9, and V/J genes and CDR3 were assigned using IMGT germline references. Reads with weak V/J assignments (E-value above 1e-6), missing CDR3, stop codons, out-of-frame junctions, or ambiguous translated residues were removed. V3J clonotypes were defined as sequences sharing the same inferred V gene, J gene, and CDR3 amino acid sequence. The percentage overlap between two repertoires was calculated by dividing the number of shared unique clonotypes by the size of the smaller repertoire. Three approaches were used to assess repertoire richness: RTK rarefaction, the Chao1 estimator, and Recon v2.1 estimates of unobserved clonotypes. Generation probabilities were computed with OLGA for all TCRbeta clonotypes obtained by the gDNA method from a few donors. What TCRdb holds here is the immuneACCESS table cut down to in-frame rearrangements. Part of the clones is not present; checked against another copy, under half of the missing clones reflect an unresolved V gene, and the others are unexplained. Clone size and V and J calls were adopted from that table, with D and trimming inferred from the DNA. This sample gives about 1.1 million clones in total; approximately 80% of them show up just once. Of the sample, 0.89% falls within the top ten clones.

The donors were healthy, HIV-negative adults with no recently reported acute infections or vaccinations. Every donor was a Caucasian adult residing in Nashville, Tennessee, USA. CD4+ T cells were enriched by magnetic negative selection, after which naive cells were positively selected on CD45RA and the negative fraction was taken as the memory subset. Blood was obtained by leukapheresis, after which PBMCs were separated by Ficoll-Histopaque density gradient centrifugation and cryopreserved in liquid nitrogen vapor phase. Analytical flow cytometry was used to check the purity and quantity of every magnetically sorted T cell population. Each sorted fraction had its genomic DNA isolated and then quantified by UV absorbance on a Nanodrop 2000c. Details on this clone: This clone's antigen is unknown. No clone much larger than this one lies a single base away; base qualities are absent.

After removal of 6 bases from V and 8 bases from J, the junction retains 9 bases not matched to a gene. The CDR3 runs 15 amino acids, cysteine and phenylalanine included. Just the 45-base CDR3 DNA is kept, in frame starting at base 1. The germline V gene encodes CDR1 MDHEN and CDR2 SYDVKM. Summary of the overall study and its limitations: Based on pairwise subsampling, the degree of clonotype sharing among donors was expected to be affected by sequencing depth. Naive subsets generally had larger estimated clonotype richness than memory subsets did. Rarefaction of sorted-subset datasets indicated incomplete sequencing despite the large sequencing depth. Sampling was restricted to blood, and TCR repertoires in tissue are likely to differ from TCR repertoires in blood. Sharing across a few donors was observed for around 5% of naive CD4, around 3.5% of naive CD8, 2% to 2.5% of memory CD4, and roughly 0.4% of memory CD8 clonotypes. Higher generation probabilities were observed for clonotypes shared by all four sorted-subset donors than for non-shared clonotypes. The genetic and exposure-history diversity represented was limited by the small number of donors.

Sequenced: memory CD4+ T cells from PBMCs. Per the publication, the cell subset or site label means: CD45RA-negative fraction. This clonotype was sampled from a man younger than 35 in good health. Some clones in this sample may be carry-over from other donors' samples. In this chain, TRBV28 is recombined with TRBJ1-5; 11 central nucleotides agree with TRBD1. The CDR3: CASSLGQGDGKPQHF. The nucleotide sequence is given as TGTGCCAGCAGCCTGGGACAGGGGGACGGAAAGCCCCAGCATTTT.